This T cell receptor beta chain stems from a study of OX40 agonist ivuxolimab in advanced cancers. Looking at the study overall: Aged roughly 23 to 90 with a mean of roughly 65 years, they were about 78% male.

Only in-frame clones appear in the TCRdb table, and some are missing; sequencing was by immunoSEQ multiplex PCR. The sample consists of some 74,000 clones, approximately 85% of them appearing once. With regard to this clone: The antigen remains unidentified.

The study sampled blood at baseline, cycle 4 day 1, and cycle 7 day 1. From germline, CDR1 is SGHNT and CDR2 YENEEA. CDR3 length equals 13 residues. Deletions cut 5 bases from V and 1 base from J, with 8 bases between. The study, taken as a whole, reports: Clones of CD4+ and CD8+ blood T cells grew by week 6 at doses of 0.1 to 3.0 mg/kg. Relatively little clonal expansion, among the lowest observed, appeared in partial responders at 0.1-3.0 mg/kg.

Sequenced material: CD4+ or CD8+ T cells sorted from blood, taken in a trial of the OX40 agonist ivuxolimab. This TCR derives from an adult with an advanced solid tumor such as melanoma, head and neck, liver or kidney cancer. This chain connects TRBV11-3 to TRBJ1-1, with a tentative D call TRBD1 (5 bases). The CDR3 is CASSGQPNTEAFF. The CDR3, as DNA: TGTGCCAGCAGCGGACAACCGAACACTGAAGCTTTCTTT.